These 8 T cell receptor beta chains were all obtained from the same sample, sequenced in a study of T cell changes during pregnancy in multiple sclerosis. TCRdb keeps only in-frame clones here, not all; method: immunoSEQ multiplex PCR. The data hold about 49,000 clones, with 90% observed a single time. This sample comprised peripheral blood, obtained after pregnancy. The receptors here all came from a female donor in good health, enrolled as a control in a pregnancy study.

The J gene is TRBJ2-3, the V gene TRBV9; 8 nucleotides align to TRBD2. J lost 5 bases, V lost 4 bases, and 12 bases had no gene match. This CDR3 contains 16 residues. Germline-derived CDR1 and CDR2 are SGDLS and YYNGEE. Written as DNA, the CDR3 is TGTGCCAGCAGCCCTCAACCAGCGGGAGTAGGAGATACGCAGTATTTT. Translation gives CASSPQPAGVGDTQYF.

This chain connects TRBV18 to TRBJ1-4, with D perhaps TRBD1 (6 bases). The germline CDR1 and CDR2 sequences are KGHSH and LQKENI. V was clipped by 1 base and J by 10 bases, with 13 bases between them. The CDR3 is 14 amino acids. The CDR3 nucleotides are TGTGCCAGCTCACCACTCACGGGAGGGGGAAAACTGTTTTTT. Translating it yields CASSPLTGGGKLFF.

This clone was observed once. DNA of the CDR3: TGCGCCAGCAGCGTACTTAACTATGGCTACACCTTC. Translating it yields CASSVLNYGYTF. J is TRBJ1-2 and V is TRBV5-1; no clear D. This CDR3 is 12 amino acids long. Trimming shortened V by 4 bases and J by 1 base, and 5 bases separated the two germline ends. Germline CDR1 is SGHRS and CDR2 is YFSETQ.

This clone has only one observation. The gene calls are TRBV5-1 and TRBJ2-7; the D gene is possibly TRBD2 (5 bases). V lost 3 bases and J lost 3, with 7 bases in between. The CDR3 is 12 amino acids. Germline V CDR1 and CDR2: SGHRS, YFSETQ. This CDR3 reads CASSSDYYEQYF. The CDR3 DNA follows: TGCGCCAGCAGCTCTGACTACTACGAGCAGTACTTC. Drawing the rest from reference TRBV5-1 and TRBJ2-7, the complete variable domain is KAGVTQTPRYLIKTRGQQVTLSCSPISGHRSVSWYQQTPGQGLQFLFEYFSETQRNKGNFPGRFSGRQFSNSRSEMNVSTLELGDSALYLCASSSDYYEQYFGPGTRLTVT.

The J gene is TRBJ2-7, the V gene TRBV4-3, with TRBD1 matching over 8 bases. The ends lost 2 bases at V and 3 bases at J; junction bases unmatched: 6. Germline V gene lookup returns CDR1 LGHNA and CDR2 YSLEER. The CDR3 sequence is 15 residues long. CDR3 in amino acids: CASSQQGARFYEQYF. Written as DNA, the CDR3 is TGCGCCAGCAGCCAACAGGGGGCGAGGTTCTACGAGCAGTACTTC.

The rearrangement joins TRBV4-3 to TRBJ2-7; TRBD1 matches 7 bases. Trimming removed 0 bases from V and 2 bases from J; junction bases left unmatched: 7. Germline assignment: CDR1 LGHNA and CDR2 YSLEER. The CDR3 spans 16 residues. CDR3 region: CASSQEINRGPYEQYF. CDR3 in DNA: TGCGCCAGCAGCCAAGAAATTAACAGGGGACCCTACGAGCAGTACTTC.

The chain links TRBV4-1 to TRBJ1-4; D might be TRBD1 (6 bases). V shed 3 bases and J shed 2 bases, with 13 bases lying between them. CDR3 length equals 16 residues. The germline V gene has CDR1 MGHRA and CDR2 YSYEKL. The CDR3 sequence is CASSQSGGGTNEKLFF. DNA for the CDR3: TGCGCCAGCAGCCAGTCCGGCGGGGGCACTAATGAAAAACTGTTTTTT.

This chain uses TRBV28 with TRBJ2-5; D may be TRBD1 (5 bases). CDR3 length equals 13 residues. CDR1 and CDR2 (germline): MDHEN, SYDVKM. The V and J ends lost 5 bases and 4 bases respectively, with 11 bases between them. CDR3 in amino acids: CASSAPGRETQYF. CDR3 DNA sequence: TGTGCCAGCAGTGCACCAGGGCGAGAGACCCAGTACTTC. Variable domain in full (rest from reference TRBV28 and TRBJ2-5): DVKVTQSSRYLVKRTGEKVFLECVQDMDHENMFWYRQDPGLGLRLIYFSYDVKMKEKGDIPEGYSVSREKKERFSLILESASTNQTSMYLCASSAPGRETQYFGPGTRLLVL.